This TCR beta chain was identified in a study of T cell responses to AZD1222 COVID-19 vaccine. Study observations and caveats: Scientists sampled the repertoires only once the peak T cell response had passed. Vaccine-associated CD4 TCRs spanned spike, dominant at 160-218 and 743-854. Clonal diversity was possibly underestimated; the donors were predominantly white British and more often female.

Only in-frame clones appear in the TCRdb table, and some are missing; sequencing was by immunoSEQ multiplex PCR. The sample comprises under 110,000 clones, about 86% of which are singletons, and more than 1.2% rests with the top ten. A note on this clone: Its antigen is still unknown.

The germline gives CDR1 MDHEN, CDR2 SYDVKM. The V end lost 4 bases, the J end lost 8 bases, and 12 bases lay between the germline ends. CDR3 length equals 14 residues. The TCR comes from an adult in good health. The chain combines TRBV28 with TRBJ1-6; no firm D call. Sequencing used peripheral blood, obtained on day 0 of AZD1222 vaccination. The CDR3: CASSSREYYSPLHF. CDR3 bases: TGTGCCAGCAGTTCACGAGAGTACTATTCACCCCTCCACTTT.